Below are 32 T cell receptor beta chains sequenced from a single sample in a study of post-analysis software for immune sequencing data. Study-wide results and caveats: Patients showed TRBV5-6, TRBV5-1 and TRBV20-1 among five TRBV segments more frequent than in controls.

Their target antigens are unknown. The authors incorporated unique molecular identifiers into the TCR beta cDNA libraries. One entry per CDR3 protein results from TCRdb running MiXCR on the PCR reads. The sample contains roughly 730,000 distinct CDR3 sequences, approximately 30% of which appear only once. Material: blood. All receptors derive from a girl aged 10-17 years with multiple sclerosis.

CDR3 sequence (DNA): TGTGCCAGCAGTTACTCGACGGGCAGGGGGCCTGGCTACACCTTC. It codes for CASSYSTGRGPGYTF. The J gene is TRBJ1-2, the V gene TRBV6-5; 8 positions agree with TRBD1. In germline, CDR1 is MNHEY, CDR2 SVGAGI. The V segment lost 0 bases and the J segment 7 bases; nucleotides outside the gene matches: 7. This CDR3 spans 15 amino acids.

V is TRBV28 and J is TRBJ1-2; TRBD1 aligns across 7 bases. The CDR3 runs to 15 residues. The germline CDR1 and CDR2 sequences are MDHEN and SYDVKM. V was clipped by 5 bases and J by 1 base; unmatched bases: 7. The CDR3 sequence is CASSLGTESNYGYTF. CDR3 coding DNA: TGTGCCAGCAGTCTGGGGACAGAGAGTAACTATGGCTACACCTTC.

The genes are TRBV3-1 and TRBJ2-3; D not certain. Looked up from germline, CDR1 is LGHDT and CDR2 is YNNKEL (reference sequence). The CDR3 sequence is 15 residues long. Trimming pared 6 bases from V and 0 bases from J, leaving 13 bases between. The CDR3 region has the DNA TGTGCCAGCAGTACAATTCAGCGCAGCACAGATACGCAGTATTTT. Its translation: CASSTIQRSTDTQYF.

The chain recombines TRBV20-1 with TRBJ2-5, with TRBD2 matching 12 bases. The CDR3 has 15 residues. V lost 5 bases and J lost 7; bases outside the gene matches: 11. CDR1 and CDR2 from the germline V gene are DFQATT and SNEGSKA (reference sequence). The CDR3 reads CSAVRLAGELGTQYF. The CDR3 DNA reads TGCAGTGCTGTACGACTAGCGGGGGAACTTGGGACCCAGTACTTC.

In this sample, this clonotype turned up a few times. The J gene is TRBJ2-2, the V gene TRBV20-1, with D possibly matching TRBD1 (6 bases). V was pared by 5 bases and J by 4 bases, with 23 bases between. Per the germline V gene, CDR1 is DFQATT and CDR2 is SNEGSKA (reference sequence). The length of the CDR3 is 17 residues. CDR3 sequence (DNA): TGCAGTGCTTTCACACCCGGGACACCCTCGGGCACCGGGGAGCTGTTTTTT. It codes for CSAFTPGTPSGTGELFF.

This chain uses TRBV29-1 with TRBJ2-3; 11 bases match TRBD2. The CDR3 totals 13 residues. The germline gives CDR1 SQVTM, CDR2 ANQGSEA. The J segment lost 11 bases and the V segment lost 7 bases, leaving 11 bases of the junction unmatched. The CDR3 region is CSATGLAEGGQYF. As DNA, the CDR3 is TGCAGCGCGACGGGACTAGCGGAGGGAGGGCAGTATTTT.

The chain carries TRBV20-1 and TRBJ2-7, with D perhaps being TRBD1 or TRBD2 (5 bases each). The germline gives CDR1 DFQATT, CDR2 SNEGSKA (reference sequence). The CDR3 length is 16 residues. Trimming took off 1 base at V and 3 bases at J, with 19 bases between the two ends. CDR3 sequence reads: CSARAPSGTQLYEQYF. The CDR3 DNA reads TGCAGTGCTAGAGCGCCTTCCGGGACCCAACTCTACGAGCAGTACTTC.

Regarding this clonotype: The junction and the germline gene differ at one end; a read error may be behind it. The V call is TRBV4-2, the J call TRBJ2-3, with TRBD2 matching over 13 bases. The CDR3 extends over 16 amino acids. CDR1 and CDR2 from the germline V gene are LGHNA and YNFKEQ. Here the CDR3 reads CVSSPATSGGLNTQYF. The CDR3, as DNA: TGTGTCAGCAGCCCGGCGACTAGCGGGGGGCTGAATACGCAGTATTTT.

In DNA, the CDR3 is TGCGCCAGCAGGATGAGCACTGAAGCTTTCTTT. It specifies CASRMSTEAFF. The chain couples TRBV5-1 to TRBJ1-1; no reliable D call. V was cut by 5 bases and J by 4 bases, with 6 bases left in between. This CDR3 comprises 11 residues. Germline CDR1 and CDR2: SGHRS and YFSETQ.

This chain joins TRBV7-8 and TRBJ1-1; TRBD1 is a possible D gene (6 bases). Germline values: CDR1 SGHVS, CDR2 FQNEAQ. The CDR3 has 15 residues. Trimming removed 1 base at V and 1 base at J, with 10 bases between. The CDR3 DNA reads TGTGCCAGCAGCTTAGTCTCAGGGGAGAACACTGAAGCTTTCTTT. This encodes CASSLVSGENTEAFF.

V is TRBV21-1 and J is TRBJ2-7; the table's D call of TRBD1 was not tested on the DNA. TRBV21-1 is a pseudogene. The CDR3 spans 15 residues. CDR3 protein: CASTQGRRSSYEQYF. The DNA of the CDR3 is TGTGCCAGCACCCAGGGGCGTAGAAGCTCCTACGAGCAGTACTTC.

This clonotype was seen a few times. An end of the junction differs from the germline gene, which may be a read error. The chain recombines TRBV3-1 with TRBJ1-4; 10 bases fit TRBD1. The CDR3 extends over 14 amino acids. The germline V gene encodes CDR1 LGHDT and CDR2 YNNKEL (reference sequence). CDR3 DNA sequence: TGTGCCAGCAGCCAGGGGACAGGGGTCGAAAAGCTGTTTTTT. Translation: CASSQGTGVEKLFF. The full variable domain, its missing parts supplied by reference TRBV3-1 and TRBJ1-4, is DTAVSQTPKYLVTQMGNDKSIKCEQNLGHDTMYWYKQDSKKFLKIMFSYNNKELIINETVPNRFSPKSPDKAHLNLHINSLELGDSAVYFCASSQGTGVEKLFFGSGTQLSVL.

This clonotype has just a few counts. The CDR3 DNA follows: TGCGCCAGCAGTGAATCCCCTTCCGGGGAGCTGTTTTTT. Its protein is CASSESPSGELFF. The chain joins TRBV10-2 to TRBJ2-2; D remains unclear. The CDR3 is 13 residues long. V lost 3 bases, J lost 6 bases, and 8 bases lay in between. Germline CDR1 reads WSHSY; CDR2 reads SAAADI.

The chain carries TRBV3-1 and TRBJ2-3; D uncertain. Germline V gene data show CDR1 as LGHDT and CDR2 as YNNKEL (reference sequence). V lost 1 base and J 1 base, leaving 6 bases between the germline ends. This CDR3 region has 14 residues. CDR3 protein: CASSQGWGTDTQYF. The CDR3 DNA sequence: TGTGCCAGCAGCCAAGGGTGGGGCACAGATACGCAGTATTTT.

The chain has TRBV7-9 and TRBJ2-1; D is unresolved. The CDR3 has 16 amino acids. The germline V gene encodes CDR1 SEHNR and CDR2 FQNEAQ (reference sequence). Trimming took 7 bases from V and 0 from J, leaving 16 bases between them. CDR3 in amino acids: CASTGDSGSSYNEQFF. The CDR3 DNA is TGTGCCAGCACCGGAGACTCCGGTAGCTCCTACAATGAGCAGTTCTTC.

V gene TRBV20-1 combines with J gene TRBJ2-3; either TRBD1 or TRBD2 may supply D (5 bases each). Trimming took 3 bases from V and 2 from J, leaving 9 bases between them. Germline V lookup: CDR1 DFQATT, CDR2 SNEGSKA (reference sequence). This CDR3 is 13 amino acids long. CDR3 sequence: CSASQGPTDTQYF. The CDR3 DNA follows: TGCAGTGCTAGCCAGGGACCCACAGATACGCAGTATTTT.

This clonotype was recorded a few times. V is TRBV9 and J is TRBJ1-2; D call uncertain. The CDR3 length is 14 residues. Trimming cost V 2 bases and J 0 bases, with 8 bases left between them. The germline V gene encodes CDR1 SGDLS and CDR2 YYNGEE. In DNA form, the CDR3 reads TGTGCCAGCAGCGTGGCAGTAGCTAACTATGGCTACACCTTC. As protein: CASSVAVANYGYTF. Looking up the rest from reference TRBV9 and TRBJ1-2 gives the full variable domain: DSGVTQTPKHLITATGQRVTLRCSPRSGDLSVYWYQQSLDQGLQFLIQYYNGEERAKGNILERFSAQQFPDLHSELNLSSLELGDSALYFCASSVAVANYGYTFGSGTRLTVV.

Remarks on this clonotype: A much larger clonotype is one base distant, so this may be a read error. The CDR3 region is CAISESGLAGDNEQYF. CDR3 in DNA: TGTGCCATCAGTGAGTCTGGACTAGCGGGGGACAATGAGCAGTACTTC. The chain joins TRBV10-3 to TRBJ2-5, with 13 bases fitting TRBD2. This CDR3 comprises 16 residues. The germline V gene encodes CDR1 ENHRY and CDR2 SYGVKD. Trimming at V came to 0 bases and at J to 11 bases, leaving 9 bases not matched to a gene.

This clonotype was counted a few times. The rearrangement uses TRBV20-1 and TRBJ2-1; tentative D call: TRBD1 (6 bases). Between the trimmed V and J ends, which lost 6 bases and 9 bases, there was a span of 18 bases. The CDR3 extends over 13 amino acids. Looked up from germline, CDR1 is DFQATT and CDR2 is SNEGSKA (reference sequence). CDR3 bases: TGCAGTGCCCGCCGGCAGGGGCCCACTGAGCAGTTCTTC. This gives the protein CSARRQGPTEQFF.

In this sample, this clonotype turned up many times. V and J are TRBV4-3 and TRBJ2-6; no clear D. The CDR3 runs 15 residues. Germline CDR1 and CDR2: LGHNA and YSLEER. V was cut by 0 bases and J by 4 bases, with 7 bases left in between. The CDR3 sequence is CASSQDVSGANVLTF. In DNA, the CDR3 is TGCGCCAGCAGCCAAGATGTCAGCGGGGCCAACGTCCTGACTTTC.

The rearrangement joins TRBV7-8 to TRBJ2-7; TRBD1 aligns across 7 bases. The tail of the sequence fits TRBJ2-5 better, so the J call may be wrong. Germline CDR1 is SGHVS and CDR2 is FQNEAQ. This CDR3 is built from 16 residues. The DNA for the CDR3 is TGTGCCAGCAGCCCCCCCCCGGGACAGAAAGGAGAGACCCAGTACTTC. Encoded protein: CASSPPPGQKGETQYF.

This clonotype was counted between two and nine times. The CDR3 here is CASSGSYSYNEQFF. CDR3 in DNA: TGTGCCAGCAGTGGGTCCTACTCCTACAATGAGCAGTTCTTC. The gene calls are TRBV12-3 or TRBV12-4 and TRBJ2-1; D is unresolved. The CDR3 loop spans 14 amino acids. The ends were cut back, 5 bases at V and 0 bases at J, with 8 bases in the middle.

The chain recombines TRBV28 with TRBJ2-1, with a weak D call TRBD2 (6 bases). The V end lost 6 bases, the J end lost 2 bases, and 14 bases lay between the germline ends. CDR3 length: 15 residues. CDR1 and CDR2 from the germline V gene are MDHEN and SYDVKM. This CDR3 is CASRPGLTAYNEQFF. In DNA, the CDR3 is TGTGCCAGCAGGCCGGGACTCACGGCCTACAATGAGCAGTTCTTC.

The V gene is TRBV2, the J gene TRBJ1-5; D is uncertain. Germline loops: CDR1 SNHLY, CDR2 FYNNEI. The CDR3 extends over 13 amino acids. V dropped 6 bases and J dropped 5 bases, with 11 bases sitting between them. This CDR3 reads CASRLRGHQPQHF. The CDR3 DNA sequence: TGTGCCAGCAGGTTAAGAGGACATCAGCCCCAGCATTTT.

This chain links TRBV11-2 with TRBJ2-5; 10 positions match TRBD1. The better agreement between TRBJ2-7 and the DNA end casts doubt on the J call. CDR1 is SGHAT, CDR2 FQNNGV, per germline. This CDR3 comprises 15 residues. The chain's CDR3 is CASSTRDRGWGEQYF. The CDR3 bases are TGTGCCAGCAGCACCCGGGACAGGGGTTGGGGCGAGCAGTACTTC.

This clonotype was seen at least ten times. This chain joins TRBV4-1 and TRBJ2-3; unclear D gene. CDR3 size: 16 residues. CDR1 is MGHRA and CDR2 is YSYEKL in the germline V gene. V lost 0 bases to trimming and J lost 0 bases, with 10 bases between them. CDR3 amino acids: CASSQDFSLSTDTQYF. The CDR3 coding sequence is TGCGCCAGCAGCCAAGATTTTTCTCTGAGCACAGATACGCAGTATTTT.

J is TRBJ2-7 and V is TRBV20-1, with 10 bases that match TRBD1. From germline, CDR1 is DFQATT and CDR2 SNEGSKA (reference sequence). Trimming took 1 base from V and 3 from J; bases not matched to a gene: 6. This CDR3 is built from 15 residues. The CDR3, as DNA: TGCAGTGCTAGAGGGGACAGGGGATTTGGCTACGAGCAGTACTTC. Translated: CSARGDRGFGYEQYF.

Notes on this clonotype: Given a much more abundant clone one base away, this may be a read error. V and J are TRBV6-5 and TRBJ2-7, with TRBD1 matching 7 bases. The germline CDR1 and CDR2 sequences are MNHEY and SVGAGI. This CDR3 has 14 residues. CDR3 sequence reads: CAGRETGSSYEQYF. The CDR3 DNA reads as TGTGCCGGCAGGGAGACAGGGAGCTCCTACGAGCAGTACTTC.

This sequence joins TRBV20-1 and TRBJ2-7; D is unclear. Germline-derived CDR1 and CDR2 are DFQATT and SNEGSKA (reference sequence). The CDR3 extends over 13 amino acids. V lost 1 base to trimming and J lost 1 base, with 8 bases between them. The CDR3 spells CSARVWGSYEQYF. CDR3 bases: TGCAGTGCTAGAGTTTGGGGATCCTACGAGCAGTACTTC.

This clonotype was observed a few times. This chain uses TRBV15 with TRBJ2-3; possible D gene TRBD1, 5 bases. The germline gives CDR1 LNHNV, CDR2 YYDKDF (reference sequence). The V gene lost 5 bases and the J gene lost 3 bases, with 15 bases spanning the gap. This CDR3 has 15 residues. As DNA, the CDR3 is TGTGCCACCAGCGGCGGAACAAGGGGAACAGATACGCAGTATTTT. As protein: CATSGGTRGTDTQYF.

This chain links TRBV10-3 with TRBJ2-1, with a possible D match to TRBD2 (6 bases). CDR1 and CDR2 (germline): ENHRY, SYGVKD. The ends were cut back, 2 bases at V and 0 bases at J, with 11 bases in the middle. The CDR3 contains 16 residues. DNA for the CDR3: TGTGCCATCAGTGAGGCGGGGAAGAGCTCCTACAATGAGCAGTTCTTC. Protein sequence: CAISEAGKSSYNEQFF.

The J gene is TRBJ1-1, the V gene TRBV19; possible D gene TRBD1, 5 bases. CDR3 size: 14 residues. Per the germline V gene, CDR1 is LNHDA and CDR2 is SQIVND (reference sequence). Trimming took off 8 bases at V and 1 base at J, with 14 bases between the two ends. CDR3 loop: CASGAARPNTEAFF. The CDR3 DNA reads TGTGCCAGTGGGGCGGCGCGGCCGAACACTGAAGCTTTCTTT.